The T cell receptor beta chain under discussion was sequenced for a study of T cells in Graves' hyperthyroidism and ophthalmopathy. At the level of the study: Any treatment followed the collection of peripheral blood at initial diagnosis.

Study observations and caveats: Ophthalmopathy was identified by the model a median around 6.3 months ahead of onset.

The CDR3 is 13 amino acids. The germline V gene encodes CDR1 GTSNPN and CDR2 SVGIG (reference sequence). V was shortened by 0 bases and J by 5 bases, with 10 bases between the two germline ends. This clonotype came up a few times. Its target is not known. Disease duration was under 3 months in the ophthalmopathy patients, who also had a Clinical Activity Score of at least 3 and a NOSPECS grade of at least 4. The PBMCs had their origin in around 10 ml of fresh peripheral blood. RNA transcripts provided the source from which TCR beta CDR3 regions were amplified. TCR CDR3 regions were first amplified by RT-PCR with HTBI primers. TCRdb reanalysed the multiplex PCR reads using MiXCR and keeps one entry per CDR3 protein. The sample lists some 570,000 distinct CDR3 sequences; approximately 15% were seen once.

This chain joins TRBV30 and TRBJ2-5; maybe TRBD1 (6 bases). This clonotype originated in a woman between 18 and 29 years old with Graves' ophthalmopathy. Sequenced material: blood. This CDR3 reads CAWSVGQSETQYF. The CDR3 coding sequence is TGTGCCTGGAGTGTTGGACAGTCCGAGACCCAGTACTTC. The complete variable domain, with remaining parts taken from reference TRBV30 and TRBJ2-5, reads SQTIHQWPATLVQPVGSPLSLECTVEGTSNPNLYWYRQAAGRGLQLLFYSVGIGQISSEVPQNLSASRPQDRQFILSSKKLLLSDSGFYLCAWSVGQSETQYFGPGTRLLVL.